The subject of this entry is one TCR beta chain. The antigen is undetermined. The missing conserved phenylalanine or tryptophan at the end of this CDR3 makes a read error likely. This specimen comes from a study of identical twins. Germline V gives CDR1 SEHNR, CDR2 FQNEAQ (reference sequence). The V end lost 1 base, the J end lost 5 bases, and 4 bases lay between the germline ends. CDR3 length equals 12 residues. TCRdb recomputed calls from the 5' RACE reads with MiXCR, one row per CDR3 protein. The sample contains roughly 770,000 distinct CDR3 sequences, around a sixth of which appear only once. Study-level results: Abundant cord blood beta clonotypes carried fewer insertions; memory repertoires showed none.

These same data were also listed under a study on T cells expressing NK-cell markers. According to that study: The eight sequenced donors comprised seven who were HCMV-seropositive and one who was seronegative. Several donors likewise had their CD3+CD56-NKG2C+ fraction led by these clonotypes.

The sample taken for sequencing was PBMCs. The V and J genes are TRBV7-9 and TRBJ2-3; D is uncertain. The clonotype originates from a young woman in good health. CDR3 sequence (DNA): TGTGCCAGCAGCTTAGTAGGAGATACGCAGTATTGT. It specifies CASSLVGDTQYC.